This T cell receptor beta chain was documented in a study of human T cells and chemical hapten exposure. Study in general: Patients were mainly female, each with alopecia areata, totalis or universalis. Points from the study as a whole: PT1 expanded TCR numbers tracked positively with patch test score.

As concerns this clonotype: What it recognizes is unknown.

From germline, CDR1 is SGHRS and CDR2 YFSETQ. Trimming shortened V by 3 bases and J by 4 bases, and 16 bases separated the two germline ends. The CDR3 is 16 residues long. Described time point: patch test 2, 6 weeks after DPC sensitization. The treatment here: therapeutic diphenylcyclopropenone sensitization with weekly scalp DPC. The total RNA was obtained from whole blood that was not fractionated. TCRdb re-called the RACE reads with MiXCR, one entry per CDR3 protein. The sample holds about 54,000 distinct CDR3 sequences; 9.9% are singletons and the top ten take over 1.5%. This sequence was found in a woman in her fifties or sixties with alopecia areata. Some clones in this sample may be carry-over from other donors' samples. The chain joins TRBV5-1 to TRBJ2-2; D possibly uses TRBD1 or TRBD2 (5 bases each). The sequencing here drew on whole blood, taken in connection with sensitization to the hapten diphenylcyclopropenone (DPC). CDR3 amino acids: CASSSMDIARTGELFF. CDR3 sequence (DNA): TGCGCCAGCAGCTCGATGGACATAGCGCGCACCGGGGAGCTGTTTTTT.